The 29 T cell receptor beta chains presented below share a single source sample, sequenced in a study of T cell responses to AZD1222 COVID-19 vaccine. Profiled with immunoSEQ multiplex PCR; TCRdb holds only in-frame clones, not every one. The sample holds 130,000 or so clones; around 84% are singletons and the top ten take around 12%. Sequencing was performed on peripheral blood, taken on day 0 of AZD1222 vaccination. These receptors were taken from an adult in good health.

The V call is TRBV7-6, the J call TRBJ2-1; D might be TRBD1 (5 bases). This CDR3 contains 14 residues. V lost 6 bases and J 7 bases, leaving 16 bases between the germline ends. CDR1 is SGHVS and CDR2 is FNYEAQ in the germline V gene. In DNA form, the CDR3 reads TGTGCCAGCAGGGGTGGGGCTATAGATAATGAGCAGTTCTTC. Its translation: CASRGGAIDNEQFF.

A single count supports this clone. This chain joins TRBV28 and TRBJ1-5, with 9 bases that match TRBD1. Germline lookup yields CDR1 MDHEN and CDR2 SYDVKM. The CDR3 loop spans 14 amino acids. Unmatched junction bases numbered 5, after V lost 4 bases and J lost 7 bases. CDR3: CASSSGTGFQPQHF. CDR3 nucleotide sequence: TGTGCCAGCAGTTCCGGGACAGGGTTCCAGCCCCAGCATTTT.

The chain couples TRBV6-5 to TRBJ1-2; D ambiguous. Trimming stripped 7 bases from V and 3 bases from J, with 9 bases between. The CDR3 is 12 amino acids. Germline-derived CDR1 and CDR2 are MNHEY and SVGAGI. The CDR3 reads CASNIGDYGYTF. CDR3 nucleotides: TGTGCCAGCAATATCGGGGACTATGGCTACACCTTC.

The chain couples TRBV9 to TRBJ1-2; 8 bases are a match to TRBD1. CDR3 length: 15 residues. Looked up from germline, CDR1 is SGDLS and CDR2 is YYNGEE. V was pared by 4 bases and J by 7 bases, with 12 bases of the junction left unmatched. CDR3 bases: TGTGCCAGCAGCTTACACTTACAGGGGGGAGGTGGCTACACCTTC. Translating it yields CASSLHLQGGGGYTF.

The CDR3 DNA reads TGTGCCAGCCAAATACAGGGGGATAATTCACCCCTCCACTTT. It codes for CASQIQGDNSPLHF. The rearrangement joins TRBV27 to TRBJ1-6; 8 bases align to TRBD1. Germline V gene sequence: CDR1 MNHEY, CDR2 SMNVEV (reference sequence). V was clipped by 8 bases and J by 5 bases; unmatched bases: 5. The CDR3 consists of 14 residues.

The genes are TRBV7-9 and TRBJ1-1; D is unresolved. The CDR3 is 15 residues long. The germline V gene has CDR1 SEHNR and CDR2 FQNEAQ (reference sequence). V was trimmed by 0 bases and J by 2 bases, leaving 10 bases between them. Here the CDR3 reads CASSLAENQNTEAFF. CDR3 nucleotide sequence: TGTGCCAGCAGCTTAGCGGAAAACCAAAACACTGAAGCTTTCTTT.

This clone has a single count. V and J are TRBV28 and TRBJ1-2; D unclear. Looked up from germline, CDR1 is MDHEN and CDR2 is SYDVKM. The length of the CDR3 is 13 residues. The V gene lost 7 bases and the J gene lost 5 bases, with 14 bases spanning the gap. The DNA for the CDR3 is TGTGCCAGCAATATACAGCGAACTTATGGCTACACCTTC. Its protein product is CASNIQRTYGYTF.

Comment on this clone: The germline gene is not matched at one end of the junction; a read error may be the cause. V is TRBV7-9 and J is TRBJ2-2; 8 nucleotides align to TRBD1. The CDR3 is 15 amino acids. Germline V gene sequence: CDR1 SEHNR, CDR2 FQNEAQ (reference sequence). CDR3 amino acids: CASSLGRGHTGELFF. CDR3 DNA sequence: TGTGCCAGCAGTTTAGGCAGGGGGCACACCGGGGAGCTGTTTTTT.

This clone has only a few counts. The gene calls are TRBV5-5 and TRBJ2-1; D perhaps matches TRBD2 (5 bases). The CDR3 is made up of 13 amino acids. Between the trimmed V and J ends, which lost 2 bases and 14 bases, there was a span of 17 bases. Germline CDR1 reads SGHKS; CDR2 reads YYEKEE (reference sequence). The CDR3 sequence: CASSLRWEPPEFF. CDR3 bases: TGTGCCAGCAGCTTAAGGTGGGAGCCCCCGGAGTTCTTC. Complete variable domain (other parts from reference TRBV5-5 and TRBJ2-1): DAGVTQSPTHLIKTRGQQVTLRCSPISGHKSVSWYQQVLGQGPQFIFQYYEKEERGRGNFPDRFSARQFPNYSSELNVNALLLGDSALYLCASSLRWEPPEFFGPGTRLTVL.

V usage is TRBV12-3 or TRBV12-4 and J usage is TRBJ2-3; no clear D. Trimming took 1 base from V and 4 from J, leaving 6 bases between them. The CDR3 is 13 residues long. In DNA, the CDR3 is TGTGCCAGCAGTTTAGTCCCAGCAGATACGCAGTATTTT. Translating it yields CASSLVPADTQYF.

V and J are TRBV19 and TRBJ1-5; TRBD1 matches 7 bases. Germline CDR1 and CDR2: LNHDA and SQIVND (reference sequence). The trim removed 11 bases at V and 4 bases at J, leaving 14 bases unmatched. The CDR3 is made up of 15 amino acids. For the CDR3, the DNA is TGTGCCTCCAGGGACAGCCAAGTCTTTAATCAGCCCCAGCATTTT. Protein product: CASRDSQVFNQPQHF.

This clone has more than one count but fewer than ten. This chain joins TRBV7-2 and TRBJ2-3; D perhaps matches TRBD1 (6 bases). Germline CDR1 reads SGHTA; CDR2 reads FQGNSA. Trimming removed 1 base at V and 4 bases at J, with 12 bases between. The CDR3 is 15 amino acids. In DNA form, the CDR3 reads TGTGCCAGCAGCTTAGGAGGGGGTGGGTCAGATACGCAGTATTTT. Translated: CASSLGGGGSDTQYF. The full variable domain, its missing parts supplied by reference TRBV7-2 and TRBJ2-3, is GAGVSQSPSNKVTEKGKDVELRCDPISGHTALYWYRQSLGQGLEFLIYFQGNSAPDKSGLPSDRFSAERTGGSVSTLTIQRTQQEDSAVYLCASSLGGGGSDTQYFGPGTRLTVL.

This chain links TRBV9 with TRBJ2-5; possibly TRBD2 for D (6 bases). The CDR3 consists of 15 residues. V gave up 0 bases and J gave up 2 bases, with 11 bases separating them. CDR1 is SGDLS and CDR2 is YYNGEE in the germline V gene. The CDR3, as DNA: TGTGCCAGCAGCGTAGCTCCCGGGAGTCAAGAGACCCAGTACTTC. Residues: CASSVAPGSQETQYF.

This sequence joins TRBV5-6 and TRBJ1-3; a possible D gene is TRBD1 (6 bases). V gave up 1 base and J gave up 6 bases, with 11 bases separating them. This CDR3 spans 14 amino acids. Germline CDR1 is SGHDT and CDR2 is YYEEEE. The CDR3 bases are TGTGCCAGCAGCTTGCAGGGGCTGGCAAACACCATATATTTT. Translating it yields CASSLQGLANTIYF.

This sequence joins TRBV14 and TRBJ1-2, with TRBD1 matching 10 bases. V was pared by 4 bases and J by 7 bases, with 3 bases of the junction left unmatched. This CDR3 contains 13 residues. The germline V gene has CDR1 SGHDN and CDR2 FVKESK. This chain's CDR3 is CASSLDRGFGYTF. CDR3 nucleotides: TGTGCCAGCAGCCTGGACAGGGGGTTTGGCTACACCTTC.

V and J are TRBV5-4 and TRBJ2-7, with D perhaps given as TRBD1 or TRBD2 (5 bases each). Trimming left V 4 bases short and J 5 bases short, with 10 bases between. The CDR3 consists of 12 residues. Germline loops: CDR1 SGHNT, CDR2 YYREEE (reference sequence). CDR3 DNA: TGTGCCAGCAGCCTCGGGGCTAACGAGCAGTACTTC. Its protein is CASSLGANEQYF.

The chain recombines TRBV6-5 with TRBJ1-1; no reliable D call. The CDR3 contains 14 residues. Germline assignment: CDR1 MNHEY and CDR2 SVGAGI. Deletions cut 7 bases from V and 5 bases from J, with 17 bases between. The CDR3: CASIAGLGGTEAFF. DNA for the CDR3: TGTGCCAGCATCGCGGGGTTGGGAGGGACTGAAGCTTTCTTT.

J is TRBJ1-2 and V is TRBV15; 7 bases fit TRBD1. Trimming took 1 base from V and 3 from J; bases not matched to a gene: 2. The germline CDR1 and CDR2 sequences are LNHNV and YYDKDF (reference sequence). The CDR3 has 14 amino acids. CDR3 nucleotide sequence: TGTGCCACCAGCAGAGGACAGGGTGACTATGGCTACACCTTC. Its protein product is CATSRGQGDYGYTF.

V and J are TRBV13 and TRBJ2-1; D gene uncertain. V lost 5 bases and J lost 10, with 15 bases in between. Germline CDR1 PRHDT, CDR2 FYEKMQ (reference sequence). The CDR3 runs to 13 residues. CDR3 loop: CASSRTRFREQFF. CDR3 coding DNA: TGTGCCAGCAGCCGTACAAGGTTCCGAGAGCAGTTCTTC.

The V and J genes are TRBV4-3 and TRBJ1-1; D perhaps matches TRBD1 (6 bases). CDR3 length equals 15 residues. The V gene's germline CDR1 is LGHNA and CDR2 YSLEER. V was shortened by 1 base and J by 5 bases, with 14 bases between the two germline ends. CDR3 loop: CASSQVGAGFTEAFF. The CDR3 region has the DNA TGCGCCAGCAGCCAAGTGGGGGCGGGTTTTACTGAAGCTTTCTTT.

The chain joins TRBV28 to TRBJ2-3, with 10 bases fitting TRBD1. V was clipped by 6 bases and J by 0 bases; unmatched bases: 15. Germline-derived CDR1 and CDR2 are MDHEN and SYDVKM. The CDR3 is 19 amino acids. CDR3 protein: CASSGQGERPQYSTDTQYF. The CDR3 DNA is TGTGCCAGCAGCGGACAGGGGGAACGCCCGCAGTATAGCACAGATACGCAGTATTTT.

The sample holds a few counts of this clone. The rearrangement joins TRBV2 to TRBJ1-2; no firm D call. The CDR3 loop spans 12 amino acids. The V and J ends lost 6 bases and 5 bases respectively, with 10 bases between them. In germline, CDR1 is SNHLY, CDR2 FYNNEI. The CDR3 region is CASRRVGYGYTF. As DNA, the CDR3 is TGTGCCAGCAGAAGGGTGGGGTATGGCTACACCTTC.

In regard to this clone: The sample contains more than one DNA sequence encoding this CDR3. The CDR3 sequence: CASSVGNSGNTIYF. For the CDR3, the DNA is TGTGCCAGCAGCGTAGGGAACTCTGGAAACACCATATATTTT. The chain couples TRBV9 to TRBJ1-3; D gene ambiguous. V lost 0 bases, J lost 0 bases, and 4 bases lay in between. This CDR3 has 14 residues. CDR1 and CDR2 from the germline V gene are SGDLS and YYNGEE.

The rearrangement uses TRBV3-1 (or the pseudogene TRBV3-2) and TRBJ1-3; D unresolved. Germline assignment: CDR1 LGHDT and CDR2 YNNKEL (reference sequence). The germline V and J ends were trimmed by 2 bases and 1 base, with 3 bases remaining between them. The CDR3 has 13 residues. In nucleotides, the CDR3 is TGTGCCAGCAGCCAAATTTCTGGAAACACCATATATTTT. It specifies CASSQISGNTIYF.

CDR3 region: CASRGAQGSYEQYF. CDR3 nucleotides: TGCGCCAGCAGAGGAGCCCAGGGCTCCTACGAGCAGTACTTC. The chain employs TRBV5-1 and TRBJ2-7; the D gene is possibly TRBD1 (5 bases). Deletions cut 5 bases from V and 0 bases from J, with 12 bases between. Germline V gives CDR1 SGHRS, CDR2 YFSETQ. The CDR3 has 14 amino acids.

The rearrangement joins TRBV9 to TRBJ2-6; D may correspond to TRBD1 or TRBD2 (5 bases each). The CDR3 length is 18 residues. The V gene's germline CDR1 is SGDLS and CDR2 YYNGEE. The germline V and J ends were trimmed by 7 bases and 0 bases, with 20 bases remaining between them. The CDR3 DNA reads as TGTGCCAGCTCGGGGCACCTTCCACGGGTCTCTGGGGCCAACGTCCTGACTTTC. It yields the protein CASSGHLPRVSGANVLTF. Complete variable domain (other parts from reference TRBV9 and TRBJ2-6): DSGVTQTPKHLITATGQRVTLRCSPRSGDLSVYWYQQSLDQGLQFLIQYYNGEERAKGNILERFSAQQFPDLHSELNLSSLELGDSALYFCASSGHLPRVSGANVLTFGAGSRLTVL.

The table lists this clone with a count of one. The CDR3 here is CAISDSSGTQETQYF. CDR3 DNA: TGTGCCATCAGTGATTCCAGCGGGACGCAAGAGACCCAGTACTTC. The chain combines TRBV10-3 with TRBJ2-5; TRBD2 matches 7 bases. CDR1 is ENHRY and CDR2 is SYGVKD in the germline V gene. V lost 3 bases and J lost 2; bases outside the gene matches: 6. The CDR3 consists of 15 residues.

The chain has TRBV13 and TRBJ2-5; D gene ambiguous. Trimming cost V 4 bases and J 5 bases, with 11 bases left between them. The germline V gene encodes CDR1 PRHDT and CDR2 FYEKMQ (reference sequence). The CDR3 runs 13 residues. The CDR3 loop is CASSSRPYETQYF. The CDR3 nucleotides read TGTGCCAGCAGCTCTAGACCGTATGAGACCCAGTACTTC.

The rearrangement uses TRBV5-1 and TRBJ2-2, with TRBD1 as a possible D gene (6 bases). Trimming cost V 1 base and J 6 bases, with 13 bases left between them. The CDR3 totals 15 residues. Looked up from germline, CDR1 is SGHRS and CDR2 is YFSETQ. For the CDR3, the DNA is TGCGCCAGCAGCTTGTACAGGGCACAACCCGGGGAGCTGTTTTTT. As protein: CASSLYRAQPGELFF.